This paragraph covers one T cell receptor (beta chain) sequence. The treatment is: randomized to nivolumab then ipilimumab (arm A) or the reverse (arm B). The data stem from a study of sequential checkpoint blockade in melanoma. Here immunoSEQ multiplex PCR was the method, and the copy in TCRdb shows in-frame clones only, minus some. The sample records about 28,000 clones, over 80% being singletons. The ends were cut back, 4 bases at V and 5 bases at J, with 12 bases in the middle. The CDR3 length is 14 residues. The germline gives CDR1 LGHNA, CDR2 YNFKEQ. The receptor comes from a human donor with melanoma. The chain couples TRBV4-2 to TRBJ2-1; D is perhaps TRBD2 (6 bases). Material: CD8+ T cells sorted from blood (inferred from file names), obtained from a patient given nivolumab and ipilimumab in sequence. The CDR3 DNA reads as TGTGCCAGCAGCCGACTAGACACCGACAATGAGCAGTTCTTC. Its translation is CASSRLDTDNEQFF.